This T cell receptor beta chain was identified in a study of human T cells and chemical hapten exposure. Study-level results: Expanded TCRs clustered into significantly more large CDR3 similarity groups than controls, the analysis revealed.

Time point here: patch test 1, 2 weeks after DPC sensitization. This sample's treatment: therapeutic diphenylcyclopropenone sensitization with weekly scalp DPC. As concerns this clonotype: The antigen is not known.

MiXCR, run by TCRdb on the RACE reads, gives a single entry per CDR3 protein. The table has tens of thousands of distinct CDR3 sequences, around 10% seen once. Germline lookup yields CDR1 SGHAT and CDR2 FQDESV (reference sequence). This CDR3 has 13 residues. With 5 bases removed from V and 1 base from J, the gap between germline ends came to 8 bases. This sample comprised whole blood, obtained in connection with sensitization to the hapten diphenylcyclopropenone (DPC). The gene calls are TRBV11-1 and TRBJ1-1; no firm D call. This receptor was taken from a woman in her 50s with alopecia areata. Some clones in this sample may be carry-over from other donors' samples. CDR3 bases: TGTGCCAGCAGCCGTAGATCGAACACTGAAGCTTTCTTT. This encodes CASSRRSNTEAFF. Full variable domain (missing parts from reference TRBV11-1 and TRBJ1-1): EAEVAQSPRYKITEKSQAVAFWCDPISGHATLYWYRQILGQGPELLVQFQDESVVDDSQLPKDRFSAERLKGVDSTLKIQPAELGDSAMYLCASSRRSNTEAFFGQGTRLTVV.